Shown below are 28 T cell receptor beta chains from a single sample sequenced in a study of CD8 T cells in Susac syndrome. Random-hexamer reverse transcription was applied to roughly 0.5 to 1 ug RNA. TCRdb re-analysed the immunoSEQ multiplex PCR reads in MiXCR, keeping a single row per CDR3 protein. The table includes under 200,000 distinct CDR3 sequences, around 90% detected once. The sample consisted of CD4+ T cells from PBMCs. All receptors derive from a human donor with Susac syndrome.

V and J are TRBV5-1 and TRBJ2-7; 10 bases are a match to TRBD2. This CDR3 region has 14 residues. The V segment lost 5 bases and the J segment 2 bases; nucleotides outside the gene matches: 4. CDR1 is SGHRS and CDR2 is YFSETQ in the germline V gene. CDR3 amino acids: CASRRTSGTYEQYF. Written as DNA, the CDR3 is TGCGCCAGCAGACGGACTAGCGGTACCTACGAGCAGTACTTC.

The V and J genes are TRBV28 and TRBJ1-2, with D possibly TRBD1 on 5 matching bases. Per the germline V gene, CDR1 is MDHEN and CDR2 is SYDVKM. Trimming took off 2 bases at V and 4 bases at J, with 11 bases between the two ends. The CDR3 has 14 amino acids. In nucleotides, the CDR3 is TGTGCCAGCAGTTTAGAGAGGGGAATCTATGGCTACACCTTC. Translation: CASSLERGIYGYTF.

This clonotype showed up just once. V usage is TRBV20-1 and J usage is TRBJ1-5; 8 positions match TRBD1. Trimming at V came to 3 bases and at J to 4 bases, leaving 8 bases not matched to a gene. Germline assignment: CDR1 DFQATT and CDR2 SNEGSKA (reference sequence). The CDR3 totals 15 residues. The CDR3 coding sequence is TGCAGTGCTAGGAGGGGGACAGGTGATAATCAGCCCCAGCATTTT. It encodes CSARRGTGDNQPQHF.

J is TRBJ1-2 and V is TRBV6-5; D is uncertain. The CDR3 totals 11 residues. CDR1 and CDR2 from the germline V gene are MNHEY and SVGAGI. Trimming took 11 bases from V and 8 from J, leaving 15 bases between them. For the CDR3, the DNA is TGTGCCGTGCGGGAGTTTGACGGCTACACCTTC. Translated: CAVREFDGYTF.

The rearrangement uses TRBV25-1 and TRBJ2-7; D is undetermined. V lost 4 bases and J 6 bases, leaving 13 bases between the germline ends. The CDR3 length is 13 residues. Germline CDR1 MGHDK, CDR2 SYGVNS. For the CDR3, the DNA is TGTGCCAGCAGTGCGGAATATTTCTCCGAGCAGTACTTC. Its translation: CASSAEYFSEQYF.

This clonotype has just one count. CDR3 residues: CASSGELAHEQFF. The CDR3 nucleotides are TGTGCCAGCAGCGGGGAACTAGCTCATGAGCAGTTCTTC. J is TRBJ2-1 and V is TRBV5-4, with D tentatively TRBD2 (6 bases). The CDR3 length is 13 residues. CDR1 and CDR2 (germline): SGHNT, YYREEE (reference sequence). V lost 4 bases to trimming and J lost 8 bases, with 13 bases between them.

In this sample, this clonotype turned up once. The chain recombines TRBV6-5 with TRBJ2-2, with 9 positions matching TRBD2. V dropped 2 bases and J dropped 4; count of bases not matched to a gene: 5. The CDR3 totals 16 residues. CDR1 and CDR2 (germline): MNHEY, SVGAGI. CDR3 in amino acids: CASSYRASGTTGELFF. The CDR3 nucleotides read TGTGCCAGCAGTTACAGGGCTAGCGGGACCACCGGGGAGCTGTTTTTT.

The chain uses TRBV14 and TRBJ2-7; D possibly corresponds to TRBD2 (6 bases). Trimming shortened V by 4 bases and J by 1 base, and 14 bases separated the two germline ends. In germline, CDR1 is SGHDN, CDR2 FVKESK. The CDR3 is made up of 15 amino acids. CDR3 bases: TGTGCCAGCAGCCCTCTGGCGGGGCCATCCTACGAGCAGTACTTC. It is translated as CASSPLAGPSYEQYF.

The chain couples TRBV18 to TRBJ1-5, with a possible D match to TRBD1 (5 bases). The CDR3 runs 15 residues. The V gene lost 4 bases and the J gene lost 0 bases, with 10 bases spanning the gap. Germline values: CDR1 KGHSH, CDR2 LQKENI. Here the CDR3 DNA reads TGTGCCAGCTCACGGGACCCCTATAGCAATCAGCCCCAGCATTTT. It specifies CASSRDPYSNQPQHF.

The chain has TRBV3-1 and TRBJ2-1; 8 bases match TRBD2. Germline CDR1 LGHDT, CDR2 YNNKEL (reference sequence). This CDR3 comprises 17 residues. Trimming cost V 1 base and J 6 bases; bases outside gene matches: 11. CDR3 residues: CASSQAVRAGVINEQFF. Written as DNA, the CDR3 is TGTGCCAGCAGCCAAGCGGTAAGAGCGGGAGTGATCAATGAGCAGTTCTTC.

The chain employs TRBV6-5 and TRBJ2-7; 11 nucleotides line up with TRBD1. Germline V gene lookup returns CDR1 MNHEY and CDR2 SVGAGI. V lost 2 bases to trimming and J lost 2 bases; unmatched junction nucleotides: 2. This CDR3 comprises 15 residues. The CDR3 protein is CASSYGGQGAYEQYF. The CDR3 DNA reads TGTGCCAGCAGTTACGGGGGACAGGGGGCCTACGAGCAGTACTTC.

The J gene is TRBJ2-7, the V gene TRBV2, with 11 positions matching TRBD2. Germline V CDR1 and CDR2: SNHLY, FYNNEI. The J segment lost 3 bases and the V segment lost 6 bases, leaving 10 bases of the junction unmatched. The CDR3 length is 16 residues. CDR3 amino acids: CASSRSGLAGSYEQYF. The CDR3 DNA is TGTGCCAGCAGCAGATCAGGACTAGCGGGCAGCTACGAGCAGTACTTC.

The rearrangement uses TRBV7-9 and TRBJ1-3; D unclear. Deletions cut 1 base from V and 5 bases from J, with 3 bases between. Per germline, CDR1 SEHNR and CDR2 FQNEAQ (reference sequence). There are 12 residues in the CDR3. The CDR3 DNA follows: TGTGCCAGCAGCTTAGAAAGAAACACCATATATTTT. Translated: CASSLERNTIYF.

The CDR3 here is CATSDPGPPNTGELFF. In DNA form, the CDR3 reads TGTGCCACCAGTGATCCTGGACCGCCGAACACCGGGGAGCTGTTTTTT. The chain has TRBV24-1 and TRBJ2-2; D gene uncertain. CDR1 KGHDR and CDR2 SFDVKD come from the germline V gene. V shed 3 bases and J shed 0 bases, with 10 bases lying between them. The CDR3 runs 16 residues.

This clonotype was observed once. The V gene is TRBV28, the J gene TRBJ2-6, with 10 positions matching TRBD1. The CDR3 has 16 residues. Germline V gene sequence: CDR1 MDHEN, CDR2 SYDVKM. Trimming cost V 10 bases and J 0 bases; bases outside gene matches: 6. CDR3 nucleotide sequence: TGTGCCATTCGGGGACAGGGGTTCTCTGGGGCCAACGTCCTGACTTTC. Translated, it gives CAIRGQGFSGANVLTF.

This chain joins TRBV24-1 and TRBJ2-7; 7 nucleotides agree with TRBD1. J lost 0 bases, V lost 3 bases, and 10 bases had no gene match. Germline lookup yields CDR1 KGHDR and CDR2 SFDVKD. The CDR3 is 17 amino acids. The CDR3 sequence is CATSDNITRQGSYEQYF. In DNA, the CDR3 is TGTGCCACCAGTGATAACATCACACGACAGGGCTCCTACGAGCAGTACTTC.

The chain uses TRBV18 and TRBJ1-1; D uncertain. Trimming shortened V by 3 bases and J by 4 bases, and 6 bases separated the two germline ends. Looked up from germline, CDR1 is KGHSH and CDR2 is LQKENI. CDR3 length equals 12 residues. CDR3 DNA sequence: TGTGCCAGCTCACCCGAGGGCACTGAAGCTTTCTTT. This codes for CASSPEGTEAFF.

V is TRBV11-1 and J is TRBJ2-5; 7 bases align to TRBD1. CDR1 is SGHAT, CDR2 FQDESV, per germline (reference sequence). This CDR3 has 16 amino acids. J was trimmed by 0 bases and V by 5 bases; bases with no gene match: 9. The CDR3 bases are TGTGCCAGCAGCCCGGGACAGACCCTTTACCAAGAGACCCAGTACTTC. Protein: CASSPGQTLYQETQYF.

The V call is TRBV4-1, the J call TRBJ2-3, with D perhaps assigned TRBD1 or TRBD2 (5 bases each). This CDR3 comprises 13 residues. Germline V gene data show CDR1 as MGHRA and CDR2 as YSYEKL. Trimming took off 3 bases at V and 3 bases at J, with 7 bases between the two ends. DNA for the CDR3: TGCGCCAGCAGCCAGTGGGGGACAGATACGCAGTATTTT. Protein product: CASSQWGTDTQYF.

This chain uses TRBV18 with TRBJ2-1, with 8 bases identical to TRBD1. The germline V gene has CDR1 KGHSH and CDR2 LQKENI. There are 17 residues in the CDR3. With 1 base clipped from V and 4 bases from J, the junction kept 9 bases outside the gene matches. The CDR3 here is CASSPLGQGSGYNEQFF. DNA of the CDR3: TGTGCCAGCTCACCACTCGGACAGGGCTCTGGGTACAATGAGCAGTTCTTC.

The gene calls are TRBV5-1 and TRBJ2-5; 8 nucleotides align to TRBD1. The CDR3 is 15 residues long. Germline V gene sequence: CDR1 SGHRS, CDR2 YFSETQ. V dropped 0 bases and J dropped 4; count of bases not matched to a gene: 5. The chain's CDR3 is CASSLAGTGGETQYF. CDR3 sequence (DNA): TGCGCCAGCAGCTTGGCCGGAACAGGGGGAGAGACCCAGTACTTC.

This chain connects TRBV19 to TRBJ2-2; 15 nucleotides align to TRBD2. V was pared by 8 bases and J by 5 bases, with 0 bases of the junction left unmatched. CDR3 size: 14 residues. CDR1 is LNHDA and CDR2 is SQIVND in the germline V gene (reference sequence). The CDR3 protein is CASGTSGRTGELFF. The CDR3 bases are TGTGCCAGTGGGACTAGCGGGAGGACCGGGGAGCTGTTTTTT.

The sample holds one count of this clonotype. The V call is TRBV3-1, the J call TRBJ1-2; possibly TRBD1 for D (5 bases). With 2 bases removed from V and 7 bases from J, the gap between germline ends came to 17 bases. Per the germline V gene, CDR1 is LGHDT and CDR2 is YNNKEL (reference sequence). The CDR3 sequence is 15 residues long. The CDR3 sequence: CASSQPGPGPPGYTF. DNA for the CDR3: TGTGCCAGCAGCCAACCTGGACCGGGACCGCCTGGCTACACCTTC.

The gene calls are TRBV24-1 and TRBJ2-1; D is perhaps TRBD1 or TRBD2 (5 bases each). The CDR3 loop spans 15 amino acids. Trimming cost V 4 bases and J 6 bases, with 15 bases left between them. From germline, CDR1 is KGHDR and CDR2 SFDVKD. In nucleotides, the CDR3 is TGTGCCACCAGTGACCACCGGGATGGGGGCAATGAGCAGTTCTTC. Protein: CATSDHRDGGNEQFF.

The rearrangement joins TRBV19 to TRBJ1-2; TRBD1 aligns across 11 bases. Per germline, CDR1 LNHDA and CDR2 SQIVND (reference sequence). V gave up 5 bases and J gave up 8 bases; unmatched junction bases: 10. The CDR3 runs to 15 residues. CDR3 sequence (DNA): TGTGCCAGTAGTTCGGACAGGGGGCTTTCGAGAGGCTACACCTTC. Translated, it gives CASSSDRGLSRGYTF. The full variable domain, in which reference TRBV19 and TRBJ1-2 provide the parts outside the CDR3, is DGGITQSPKYLFRKEGQNVTLSCEQNLNHDAMYWYRQDPGQGLRLIYYSQIVNDFQKGDIAEGYSVSREKKESFPLTVTSAQKNPTAFYLCASSSDRGLSRGYTFGSGTRLTVV.

This clonotype has a single count. V gene TRBV5-6 combines with J gene TRBJ1-2, with unresolved D. Trimming removed 8 bases at V and 4 bases at J, with 6 bases between. The CDR3 has 10 amino acids. In germline, CDR1 is SGHDT, CDR2 YYEEEE. CDR3 sequence: CARYTYGYTF. The CDR3 nucleotides read TGTGCCAGATATACCTATGGCTACACCTTC.

The V call is TRBV7-9, the J call TRBJ2-2, with D unresolved. The CDR3 has 14 amino acids. In germline, CDR1 is SEHNR, CDR2 FQNEAQ (reference sequence). The V and J ends lost 2 bases and 0 bases respectively, with 4 bases between them. This CDR3 reads CASSLLTNTGELFF. In DNA form, the CDR3 reads TGTGCCAGCAGCTTATTAACGAACACCGGGGAGCTGTTTTTT.

The chain has TRBV4-1 and TRBJ1-1; D gene uncertain. The germline V gene encodes CDR1 MGHRA and CDR2 YSYEKL. V lost 4 bases to trimming and J lost 0 bases, with 12 bases between them. The CDR3 has 15 residues. The CDR3 here is CASSREGSLNTEAFF. The CDR3 DNA sequence: TGCGCCAGCAGCCGCGAGGGCAGTCTGAACACTGAAGCTTTCTTT.